The rows below give T cell receptor beta chains drawn from one sample of a study of cytomegalovirus exposure and HLA in healthy donors. TCRdb keeps only in-frame clones here, not all; method: immunoSEQ multiplex PCR. This table has approximately 110,000 clones, around 87% appearing once. The sample taken for sequencing was PBMCs. These receptors all come from a woman aged 18-35 years in good health and CMV-seropositive. Both conserved end residues are part of each CDR3. The D gene is left open where the match is weak. Expanded clones are given a class, and other clones once, few, many or no size at all.

v_gene	abundance	d_gene	j_gene	CDR3aa	CDR3nt
TRBV7-3	.	TRBD1	TRBJ1-1	CASSPGQLNTEAFF	TGTGCCAGCAGCCCGGGACAGTTGAACACTGAAGCTTTCTTT
TRBV6-5	.	.	TRBJ2-2	CASSPLGLITGELFF	TGTGCCAGCAGCCCCCTGGGACTCATCACCGGGGAGCTGTTTTTT
TRBV7-9	.	TRBD1	TRBJ2-7	CASSHGQGISYEQYF	TGTGCCAGCAGCCACGGACAGGGGATCTCCTACGAGCAGTACTTC
TRBV5-1	.	TRBD1	TRBJ1-2	CASSYTGQMIYGYTF	TGCGCCAGCAGCTATACGGGACAGATGATCTATGGCTACACCTTC
TRBV27	.	.	TRBJ2-7	CASSSLGVATYEQYF	TGTGCCAGCAGTTCCCTTGGGGTAGCGACGTACGAGCAGTACTTC
TRBV29-1	.	.	TRBJ2-7	CSVERGQPYEQYF	TGCAGCGTTGAACGAGGACAGCCCTACGAGCAGTACTTC
TRBV9	.	.	TRBJ2-1	CASSVEGGVNNEQFF	TGTGCCAGCAGCGTAGAGGGCGGGGTAAACAATGAGCAGTTCTTC
TRBV30	.	.	TRBJ2-3	CAWSGPFSAAQYF	TGTGCCTGGAGTGGGCCTTTCTCAGCGGCGCAGTATTTT
TRBV6-5	.	.	TRBJ1-1	CASRSETLNTEAFF	TGTGCCAGCAGGTCCGAGACACTGAACACTGAAGCTTTCTTT
TRBV28	.	TRBD1	TRBJ2-1	CASIPRQGARVEQFF	TGTGCCAGCATCCCGAGACAGGGGGCGCGGGTTGAGCAGTTCTTC
TRBV6-5	once	.	TRBJ2-6	CASSYSGGGANVLTF	TGTGCCAGCAGTTACTCGGGGGGAGGGGCCAACGTCCTGACTTTC
TRBV5-4	.	TRBD2	TRBJ2-2	CASSQVGGGTGELFF	TGTGCCAGCAGCCAGGTGGGGGGAGGGACCGGGGAGCTGTTTTTT
TRBV10-3	.	.	TRBJ2-7	CAINLGGGAYEQYF	TGTGCCATAAACCTCGGGGGAGGAGCCTACGAGCAGTACTTC
TRBV5-1	few	TRBD2	TRBJ2-7	CASSLAGASGRYEQYF	TGCGCCAGCAGCTTAGCGGGGGCTAGCGGGAGGTACGAGCAGTACTTC
TRBV28	.	.	TRBJ1-1	CASSFPQRERTEAFF	TGTGCCAGCAGTTTCCCTCAAAGGGAGAGGACTGAAGCTTTCTTT
TRBV28	once	TRBD1	TRBJ1-2	CASSSQNRGRIGTDGYTF	TGTGCCAGCAGTTCCCAAAACAGGGGCCGAATCGGTACGGATGGCTACACCTTC
TRBV2	.	.	TRBJ1-1	CASSEFEGTEAFF	TGTGCCAGCAGTGAATTTGAGGGCACTGAAGCTTTCTTT
TRBV6-4	.	.	TRBJ2-2	CASSDFKGNGELFF	TGTGCCAGCAGTGACTTTAAGGGGAACGGGGAGCTGTTTTTT
TRBV29-1	.	.	TRBJ1-2	CSVEVEGLAQGYTF	TGCAGCGTTGAAGTGGAGGGGCTCGCGCAGGGCTACACCTTC
TRBV5-1	.	TRBD1	TRBJ2-7	CASTKGAGQLGEQYF	TGCGCCAGCACCAAGGGGGCAGGACAGTTAGGTGAGCAGTACTTC
TRBV28	.	.	TRBJ1-2	CASSLSDSSYGYTF	TGTGCCAGCAGTTTATCGGACAGCTCCTATGGCTACACCTTC
TRBV7-9	.	TRBD1	TRBJ1-1	CASSRQGVNTEAFF	TGTGCCAGCAGCCGACAGGGGGTCAACACTGAAGCTTTCTTT
TRBV2	.	TRBD2	TRBJ2-1	CASSEGAGGEKQFF	TGTGCCAGCAGTGAGGGTGCGGGAGGAGAGAAGCAGTTCTTC